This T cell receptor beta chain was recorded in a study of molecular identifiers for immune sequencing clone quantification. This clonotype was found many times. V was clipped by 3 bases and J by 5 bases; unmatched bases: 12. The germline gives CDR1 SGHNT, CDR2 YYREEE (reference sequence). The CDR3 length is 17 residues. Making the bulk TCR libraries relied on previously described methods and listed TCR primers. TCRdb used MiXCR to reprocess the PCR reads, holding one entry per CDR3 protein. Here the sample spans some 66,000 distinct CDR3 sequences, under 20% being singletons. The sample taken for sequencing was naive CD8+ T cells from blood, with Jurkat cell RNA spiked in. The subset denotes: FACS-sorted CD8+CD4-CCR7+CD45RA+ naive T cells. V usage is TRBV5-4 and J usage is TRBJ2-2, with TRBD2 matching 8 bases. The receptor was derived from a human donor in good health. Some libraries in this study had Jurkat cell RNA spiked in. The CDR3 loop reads CASSSELAGWRTGELFF. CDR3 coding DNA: TGTGCCAGCAGCTCGGAGCTAGCGGGCTGGCGGACCGGGGAGCTGTTTTTT.